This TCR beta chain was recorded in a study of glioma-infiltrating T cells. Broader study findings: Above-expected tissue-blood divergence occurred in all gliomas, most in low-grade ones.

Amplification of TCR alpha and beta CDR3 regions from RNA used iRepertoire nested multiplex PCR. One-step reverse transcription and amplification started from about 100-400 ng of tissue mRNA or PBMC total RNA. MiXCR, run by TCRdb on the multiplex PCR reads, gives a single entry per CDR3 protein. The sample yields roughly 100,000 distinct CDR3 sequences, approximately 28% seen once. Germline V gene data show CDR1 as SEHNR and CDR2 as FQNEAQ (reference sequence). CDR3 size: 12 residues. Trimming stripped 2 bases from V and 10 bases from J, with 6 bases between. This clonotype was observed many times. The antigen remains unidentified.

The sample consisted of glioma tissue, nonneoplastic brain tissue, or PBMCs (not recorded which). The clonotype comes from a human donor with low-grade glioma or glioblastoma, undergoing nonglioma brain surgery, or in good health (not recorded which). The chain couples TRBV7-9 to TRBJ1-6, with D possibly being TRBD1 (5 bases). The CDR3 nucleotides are TGTGCCAGCAGCTTACGGACATCACCCCTCCACTTT. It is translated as CASSLRTSPLHF.